This entry lists 9 T cell receptor beta chains sequenced from one sample in a study of identical twins. TCRdb re-called the 5' RACE reads with MiXCR, one entry per CDR3 protein. The top ten hold around 8.1% of the sample, which has 150,000 or so distinct CDR3 sequences, approximately 3.5% seen once. Material for sequencing was memory T cells sorted from blood. The receptor source for this set is a man in his late teens or twenties in good health.

CDR3 DNA sequence: TGTGCCAGCAAAGAGACTTTTACAAATGAGCAGTTCTTC. This translates into CASKETFTNEQFF. The chain is built from TRBV28 and TRBJ2-1; D remains unclear. The CDR3 has 13 amino acids. Trimming took off 7 bases at V and 7 bases at J, with 14 bases between the two ends. Germline V gene sequence: CDR1 MDHEN, CDR2 SYDVKM. The full variable domain, completed using reference TRBV28 and TRBJ2-1, is DVKVTQSSRYLVKRTGEKVFLECVQDMDHENMFWYRQDPGLGLRLIYFSYDVKMKEKGDIPEGYSVSREKKERFSLILESASTNQTSMYLCASKETFTNEQFFGPGTRLTVL.

This clonotype was found many times. J is TRBJ2-1 and V is TRBV5-1; 9 nucleotides align to TRBD2. Germline V gene lookup returns CDR1 SGHRS and CDR2 YFSETQ. This CDR3 region has 16 residues. With 4 bases clipped from V and 8 bases from J, the junction kept 13 bases outside the gene matches. CDR3 sequence (DNA): TGCGCCAGCAGCATCCAGGCTAGCGGGAACCCGCATGAGCAGTTCTTC. It codes for CASSIQASGNPHEQFF. Combining the CDR3 with reference TRBV5-1 and TRBJ2-1 gives the whole variable domain KAGVTQTPRYLIKTRGQQVTLSCSPISGHRSVSWYQQTPGQGLQFLFEYFSETQRNKGNFPGRFSGRQFSNSRSEMNVSTLELGDSALYLCASSIQASGNPHEQFFGPGTRLTVL.

This clonotype has at least ten counts. The V call is TRBV11-3, the J call TRBJ1-1; D uncertain. Germline values: CDR1 SGHNT, CDR2 YENEEA. The V end was cut by 1 base, the J end by 0 bases, with 6 bases between. This CDR3 comprises 14 residues. Here the CDR3 DNA reads TGTGCCAGCAGCTTAGCCCGAATGAACACTGAAGCTTTCTTT. Residues: CASSLARMNTEAFF. Based on the CDR3 plus reference TRBV11-3 and TRBJ1-1, the full variable domain is EAGVVQSPRYKIIEKKQPVAFWCNPISGHNTLYWYLQNLGQGPELLIRYENEEAVDDSQLPKDRFSAERLKGVDSTLKIQPAELGDSAVYLCASSLARMNTEAFFGQGTRLTVV.

This clonotype was observed a few times. This sequence joins TRBV9 and TRBJ2-1; 11 positions agree with TRBD2. Per germline, CDR1 SGDLS and CDR2 YYNGEE. The CDR3 consists of 15 residues. Germline trimming cut 6 bases from V and 4 bases from J; bases unmatched to any gene: 6. Written as DNA, the CDR3 is TGTGCCAGCACCTGGGGGACTAGCGGATACAATGAGCAGTTCTTC. Its translation: CASTWGTSGYNEQFF.

The V call is TRBV6-1, the J call TRBJ1-6; D is unclear. There are 18 residues in the CDR3. The ends were cut back, 3 bases at V and 8 bases at J, with 23 bases in the middle. Germline V gene lookup returns CDR1 MNHNS and CDR2 SASEGT. As DNA, the CDR3 is TGTGCCAGCAGTGATAGGAGGAGCCGACGGTATAAGGATTCACCCCTCCACTTT. Protein product: CASSDRRSRRYKDSPLHF.

Many counts were recorded for this clonotype. The chain employs TRBV28 and TRBJ2-3; perhaps TRBD1 as D (5 bases). The CDR3 is 15 residues long. Trimming took 6 bases from V and 4 from J, leaving 17 bases between them. From germline, CDR1 is MDHEN and CDR2 SYDVKM. Here the CDR3 reads CASRPGHLGADTQYF. The CDR3 nucleotides read TGTGCCAGCAGACCAGGACACCTGGGCGCAGATACGCAGTATTTT.

This clonotype was seen repeatedly, ten times or more. The chain links TRBV20-1 to TRBJ1-5; no clear D. V was clipped by 3 bases and J by 3 bases, with 12 bases between them. Germline V lookup: CDR1 DFQATT, CDR2 SNEGSKA (reference sequence). The CDR3 runs to 14 residues. Written as DNA, the CDR3 is TGCAGTGCTAGGGAGAGTGGCTTCAATCAGCCCCAGCATTTT. It yields the protein CSARESGFNQPQHF.

In its sample, this clonotype was seen many times. The chain combines TRBV19 with TRBJ2-5; D gene ambiguous. CDR1 is LNHDA and CDR2 is SQIVND in the germline V gene (reference sequence). With 3 bases removed from V and 2 bases from J, the gap between germline ends came to 16 bases. This CDR3 is 16 amino acids long. CDR3 in DNA: TGTGCCAGTAGTATCGGGCTCAGTTACACACAAGAGACCCAGTACTTC. Translated: CASSIGLSYTQETQYF.

This clonotype was counted ten times or more. This chain joins TRBV5-1 and TRBJ2-2, with D uncertain. Trimming shortened V by 7 bases and J by 6 bases, and 7 bases separated the two germline ends. Germline-derived CDR1 and CDR2 are SGHRS and YFSETQ. The CDR3 spans 11 residues. CDR3 nucleotide sequence: TGCGCCAGCCTACAGTCCGGGGAGCTGTTTTTT. Translation gives CASLQSGELFF.